The rows below give T cell receptor beta chains drawn from one sample of a study of blood T cell repertoires in COVID-19. TCRdb's copy holds only in-frame clones and misses some; the assay was immunoSEQ multiplex PCR. This sample has 390,000 or so clones, with around 92% found just once. Sequencing was done on a sample of peripheral blood. These receptors all stem from a woman aged 30 to 39 with COVID-19, enrolled during active disease. Both conserved end residues are part of each CDR3. A D gene is named only where the DNA matches it firmly.

>TRBJ2-7|NA|TRBV2
CASSPEGGPYEQYF
TGTGCCAGCAGTCCGGAGGGGGGGCCCTACGAGCAGTACTTC
>TRBJ2-7|TRBD1|TRBV6-2/TRBV6-3
CASSYPKRQGHEQYF
TGTGCCAGCAGTTACCCTAAAAGACAGGGCCACGAGCAGTACTTC
>TRBJ1-4|NA|TRBV6-5
CASRTREKLFF
TGTGCCAGCAGGACTAGAGAAAAACTGTTTTTT
>TRBJ1-1|TRBD1|TRBV29-1
CSVYDRDGGEAFF
TGCAGCGTCTACGACAGGGACGGTGGTGAAGCTTTCTTT
>TRBJ2-5|TRBD2|TRBV24-1
CATSETSGSRETQYF
TGTGCCACCAGTGAGACCAGCGGGAGTCGAGAGACCCAGTACTTC
>TRBJ2-3|TRBD1|TRBV28
CASSRGHLGDPDTQYF
TGTGCCAGCAGCAGGGGGCACCTCGGGGACCCAGATACGCAGTATTTT
>TRBJ1-1|TRBD1|TRBV4-3
CASSPGQLNTEAFF
TGCGCCAGCAGCCCGGGACAGCTGAACACTGAAGCTTTCTTT
>TRBJ2-1|TRBD2|TRBV10-3
CAIKKASGYNEQFF
TGTGCCATCAAAAAGGCTAGCGGTTACAATGAGCAGTTCTTC
>TRBJ2-7|TRBD1|TRBV10-3
CAISESSVDRAHEQYF
TGTGCCATCAGTGAGTCCTCGGTGGACAGGGCTCACGAGCAGTACTTC
>TRBJ1-4|TRBD1|TRBV7-9
CASSMIQGVDEKLFF
TGTGCCAGCAGCATGATACAGGGGGTCGACGAAAAACTGTTTTTT
>TRBJ2-3|TRBD2|TRBV4-3
CASSRQASGSSPDTQYF
TGCGCCAGCAGCCGACAAGCGAGCGGGAGTTCTCCAGATACGCAGTATTTT
>TRBJ2-5|TRBD1|TRBV24-1
CATSDQTGMETQYF
TGTGCCACCAGTGACCAGACAGGGATGGAGACCCAGTACTTC
>TRBJ2-5|TRBD2|TRBV18
CASSPGAGRETQYF
TGTGCCAGCTCACCAGGAGCCGGGAGGGAGACCCAGTACTTC
>TRBJ2-3|NA|TRBV7-2
CASSLEAGTDTQYF
TGTGCCAGCAGCTTAGAAGCGGGCACAGATACGCAGTATTTT
>TRBJ2-6|NA|TRBV11-3
CASSQRSGANVLTF
TGTGCCAGCAGCCAGCGATCTGGGGCCAACGTCCTGACTTTC
>TRBJ1-1|NA|TRBV11-3
CASSPAGGTIGEAFF
TGTGCCAGCAGCCCGGCCGGGGGTACGATAGGTGAAGCTTTCTTT
>TRBJ2-5|NA|TRBV9
CASSVGAVGETQYF
TGTGCCAGCAGCGTAGGGGCAGTGGGAGAGACCCAGTACTTC
>TRBJ2-3|TRBD2|TRBV4-2
CASSQDLGASGGRTDTQYF
TGTGCCAGCAGCCAAGATCTCGGGGCTAGCGGGGGGAGAACAGATACGCAGTATTTT
>TRBJ1-5|NA|TRBV7-2
CASSLELNQPQHF
TGTGCCAGCAGCTTGGAACTAAACCAGCCCCAGCATTTT